This TCR beta chain emerged from a study of regulatory T cells in long-lasting Graves disease (dated by TCRdb to the early 2020s). Turning to the overall study: Antithyroid drugs had been taken for less than 3 months by newly diagnosed Graves' disease patients. The study took place in China and was registered as a clinical trial. This study used TCR sequencing and RNA sequencing of peripheral blood to compare persistent Graves' disease patients against newly diagnosed Graves' disease patients. A total of approximately 35 samples underwent TCR sequencing: about 13 from persistent and some 20 from newly diagnosed Graves' disease patients.

Broad study findings and their caveats: Sequencing and analysis were limited to the TCR beta chain. Peripheral blood alone was examined, since thyroid tissue, which constituted the primary lesion, could not be accessed. Persistent disease showed preferential use of TRBV28, TRBJ1-2 and TRBJ2-5, whereas newly diagnosed disease favored TRBV20-1 and TRBJ2-1. Patients with persistent disease shared more public clonotypes (approximately 2,500) than newly diagnosed patients did (966). The small sample size was acknowledged by the authors as a limitation that may reduce accuracy. Lower TCR Shannon entropy and fewer highly expanded clones were observed in persistent Graves' disease patients than in newly diagnosed patients, which suggested clonal expansion.

This clonotype was detected a few times. Its antigen remains unidentified. Per-base quality was not reported, and no clone a single base away is much larger than it. The CDR3 covers 15 residues, taking in both the cysteine and the phenylalanine. Of the read, only the CDR3 DNA is kept; its 45 bases are in frame from base 1. Clipping removes 7 bases from V and 0 bases from J, with 6 as the unmatched junction base count. The germline V gene gives CDR1 as MNHNS and CDR2 as SASEGT. Library prep was done by multiplex PCR. Reads for this sample came from an Illumina HiSeq 4000. iRepertoire HTBI primers and Arm-PCR amplification of CDR3 regions were used to construct TCR beta libraries. PCR products were gel purified before sequencing. The published analysis was carried out like this. Gene usage analysis of CDR3 amino acid clonotypes used the roughly 60 TRBV and around 14 TRBJ segments found across samples. Filtered high-quality paired reads were merged into contigs using COPE and FqMerger. BLAST was used to align contigs to IMGT TRBV, TRBD and TRBJ reference genes, with CDR3 defined following IMGT. Clonotypes above 0.1% frequency were classified as highly expanded clones. Repertoire diversity was measured by Shannon entropy, and V-J evenness by the Gini coefficient. Clonotypes shared by more than one individual were considered public. TCRdb reran the public reads through fastp at Q25 and MiXCR, keeping productive beta chains. Identical CDR3 protein sequences are pooled into one entry, listed with their most common genes and DNA. TCRdb, rather than the study authors, made the V and J calls. The sample includes some 250,000 distinct CDR3 sequences, with about 17% observed a single time. Clones ranked in the top ten supply roughly 23% of the sample.

The time point label, as the study defines it: newly diagnosed GD, antithyroid drugs for less than 3 months. For both TCR sequencing and RNA sequencing, RNA was extracted from PBMCs in TRIzol. Graves' disease was diagnosed according to American Thyroid Association guidelines. The patients came from an endocrinology department in Xi'an, China. Each patient gave approximately 8.8 milliliters of peripheral blood, collected in an EDTA anticoagulant tube. Ficoll Paque Plus density gradient separation was used to isolate PBMCs, and no further T cell sorting was performed. RNA quality was checked with an Agilent 2100 Bioanalyzer and agarose gel, and concentration with a NanoDrop 2000.

This receptor was obtained from a female donor with Graves disease. This sequence uses TRBV6-1 and TRBJ1-5; 7 central bases correspond to TRBD1. Sequenced material: peripheral blood mononuclear cells (PBMCs), taken at new diagnosis, from a patient treated with antithyroid drugs. CDR3 protein: CASIGTALSNQPQHF. The DNA sequence is as follows: TGTGCCAGCATCGGGACAGCTCTTAGCAATCAGCCCCAGCATTTT.